The entry below describes one T cell receptor beta chain. Its cognate antigen is unknown. This entry belongs to a study of T cell repertoires in cytomegalovirus infection. The ends were cut back, 3 bases at V and 0 bases at J, with 17 bases in the middle. Germline V gives CDR1 SEHNR, CDR2 FQNEAQ (reference sequence). The CDR3 sequence is 17 residues long. General study findings and limits: Dominating the ex vivo response were TCR beta clonotypes that were CMV-specific and HLA-C-restricted. Carriers of CMV and the relevant HLA type were discriminated by public TCR beta frequency.

TCRdb reanalysed the reads using MiXCR and keeps one entry per CDR3 protein. The repertoire consists of under 50,000 distinct CDR3 sequences, with about a fifth occurring once and the leading ten covering about 87%. The J gene is TRBJ2-5, the V gene TRBV7-9; D possibly matches TRBD1 or TRBD2 (7 bases each). The TCR was taken from a human donor in good health (CMV status not recorded). Some clones in this sample may be carry-over from other donors' samples. Source: CD8+ T cells from cultured PBMCs, taken from culture after CMV antigen stimulation. The CDR3 DNA is TGTGCCAGCAGCTTGTACGACAGGGAGGGGGACCAAGAGACCCAGTACTTC. It specifies CASSLYDREGDQETQYF.